The T cell receptor (beta chain) described here comes from a study of T cell repertoires in cytomegalovirus infection. Study summary: The study used recently identified HLA-C-restricted and well-studied HLA-B-restricted CMV epitopes. Based on public TCR beta signatures, there were indications of CMV infection and of a matching HLA type.

Whole-study findings and limits: Ex vivo responses were dominated by HLA-C-restricted CMV-specific TCR beta clonotypes. Identification of carriers of CMV plus the relevant HLA was achieved through cumulative public TCR beta family frequency.

TCRdb re-analysed the reads in MiXCR, keeping a single row per CDR3 protein. The repertoire consists of some 940,000 distinct CDR3 sequences, with 31% occurring once and the leading ten covering roughly an eighth. This CDR3 has 14 residues. The V gene's germline CDR1 is SGHNT and CDR2 YYREEE (reference sequence). V shed 0 bases and J shed 6 bases, with 13 bases lying between them. Comment on this clonotype: No antigen is known for it.

This TCR was recovered from a human donor in good health (CMV status not recorded). Some clones in this sample may be carry-over from other donors' samples. The specimen was cultured CD8+ T cells from PBMCs, collected from culture after CMV antigen stimulation. V gene TRBV5-4 combines with J gene TRBJ2-7; D uncertain. The CDR3 protein is CASSLGRDYFEQYF. For the CDR3, the DNA is TGTGCCAGCAGCTTGGGACGAGATTATTTCGAGCAGTACTTC.